This TCR beta chain was sequenced during a study of OX40 agonist ivuxolimab in advanced cancers. For the study at large: Ivuxolimab, which is an agonistic anti-OX40 (CD134) antibody, was administered to the patients.

This clone was picked up a small number of times. Sequencing was performed with immunoSEQ multiplex PCR; in TCRdb, only in-frame clones are kept and a portion is missing. The table has under 80,000 clones, 80% to 90% seen once; the top ten hold 0.85% to 1.3%. Germline values: CDR1 SGHKS, CDR2 YYEKEE (reference sequence). The V gene lost 1 base and the J gene lost 5 bases, with 12 bases spanning the gap. The CDR3 loop spans 14 amino acids. Here the sequenced sample was CD4+ or CD8+ T cells sorted from blood, taken in a trial of the OX40 agonist ivuxolimab. The sequence derives from an adult with an advanced solid tumor such as melanoma, head and neck, liver or kidney cancer. The gene calls are TRBV5-5 and TRBJ1-2; no clear D gene. CDR3 loop: CASSLPHLGYGYTF. The DNA for the CDR3 is TGTGCCAGCAGCTTGCCCCACCTTGGGTATGGCTACACCTTC.